This entry lists 27 T cell receptor beta chains sequenced from one sample in a study of shared clonotypes between healthy human individuals. The data were produced by immunoSEQ multiplex PCR, yet TCRdb's version contains in-frame clones alone and is incomplete. The sample shows fewer than 350,000 clones, about nine tenths of them seen only once. The source material was memory CD8+ T cells sorted from blood. Documented subset: CD45RO+ cells pooled with CCR7-negative TemRA cells. Receptors were obtained from a man younger than 30 in good health.

V is TRBV4-3 and J is TRBJ1-6; D may be TRBD1 (5 bases). Germline loops: CDR1 LGHNA, CDR2 YSLEER. The CDR3 loop spans 14 amino acids. V was shortened by 4 bases and J by 7 bases, with 11 bases between the two germline ends. DNA for the CDR3: TGCGCCAGCAGCCCGGGACGGATAAATTCACCCCTCCACTTT. The encoded protein is CASSPGRINSPLHF.

The CDR3 is CASSQEGDRGFGGTEAFF. CDR3 bases: TGCGCCAGCAGCCAAGAAGGGGACAGGGGCTTCGGAGGGACTGAAGCTTTCTTT. V gene TRBV4-1 combines with J gene TRBJ1-1; 10 bases match TRBD1. CDR1 is MGHRA and CDR2 is YSYEKL in the germline V gene. The CDR3 spans 18 residues. Trimming took 0 bases from V and 5 from J; bases not matched to a gene: 12.

This clone came up a few times. V gene TRBV28 combines with J gene TRBJ1-1, with no clear D. The CDR3 consists of 13 residues. Germline CDR1 and CDR2: MDHEN and SYDVKM. The V end was cut by 5 bases, the J end by 1 base, with 8 bases between. The CDR3 DNA reads as TGTGCCAGCAGTCCCAACAGGAACACTGAAGCTTTCTTT. It encodes CASSPNRNTEAFF.

The chain employs TRBV2 and TRBJ2-4; maybe TRBD2 (6 bases). Between the trimmed V and J ends, which lost 10 bases and 7 bases, there was a span of 14 bases. Germline lookup yields CDR1 SNHLY and CDR2 FYNNEI. CDR3 length: 12 amino acids. Written as DNA, the CDR3 is TGTGCCACTAGGGGACGGGGGAACATTCAGTACTTC. As protein: CATRGRGNIQYF.

Turning to this clone: This sample also contains other DNA sequences that code for the same CDR3. The genes are TRBV4-3 and TRBJ2-7; no clear D gene. Germline values: CDR1 LGHNA, CDR2 YSLEER. The CDR3 sequence is 13 residues long. The ends were cut back, 0 bases at V and 0 bases at J, with 3 bases in the middle. The CDR3 reads CASSQDLSYEQYF. For the CDR3, the DNA is TGCGCCAGCAGCCAAGACCTCTCCTACGAGCAGTACTTC.

This rearrangement joins TRBV5-5 to TRBJ1-1; TRBD1 aligns across 7 bases. V shed 4 bases and J 2 bases; nucleotides not matched to a gene: 8. CDR3 length: 15 amino acids. Per germline, CDR1 SGHKS and CDR2 YYEKEE (reference sequence). The CDR3: CASSQGQLTNTEAFF. The CDR3 DNA follows: TGTGCCAGCAGCCAGGGACAGCTCACCAACACTGAAGCTTTCTTT.

This chain links TRBV28 with TRBJ2-1; maybe TRBD2 (6 bases). This CDR3 is 12 amino acids long. The germline V gene encodes CDR1 MDHEN and CDR2 SYDVKM. Deletions cut 3 bases from V and 8 bases from J, with 8 bases between. The CDR3 region has the DNA TGTGCCAGCAGTTTCCTAGCGTATGAGCAGTTCTTC. Translated: CASSFLAYEQFF.

The gene calls are TRBV29-1 and TRBJ1-2, with 8 bases fitting TRBD1. The CDR3 has 13 amino acids. Trimming cost V 5 bases and J 5 bases; bases outside gene matches: 7. Germline CDR1 reads SQVTM; CDR2 reads ANQGSEA. DNA for the CDR3: TGCAGCGTTACGCAGGGGGCGAGGTATGGCTACACCTTC. It codes for CSVTQGARYGYTF.

The rearrangement links TRBV5-4 to TRBJ2-7; no definite D call. Trimming removed 4 bases from V and 6 bases from J, with 14 bases in between. The CDR3 has 13 residues. Germline-derived CDR1 and CDR2 are SGHNT and YYREEE (reference sequence). CDR3 loop: CASSMAADREQYF. The CDR3 DNA sequence: TGTGCCAGCAGCATGGCTGCGGATCGCGAGCAGTACTTC.

The J gene is TRBJ1-5, the V gene TRBV27; 10 bases map to TRBD1. The CDR3 contains 13 residues. Germline trimming cut 10 bases from V and 7 bases from J; bases unmatched to any gene: 7. CDR1 MNHEY and CDR2 SMNVEV come from the germline V gene (reference sequence). In nucleotides, the CDR3 is TGTGCCACTGGACAGGGGGACATGCAGCCCCAGCATTTT. Encoded protein: CATGQGDMQPQHF.

The chain joins TRBV6-5 to TRBJ2-7; 7 bases fit TRBD2. J lost 7 bases, V lost 5 bases, and 11 bases had no gene match. The germline V gene has CDR1 MNHEY and CDR2 SVGAGI. The CDR3 length is 14 residues. This CDR3 reads CASSEGPPAGEQYF. The CDR3 bases are TGTGCCAGCAGTGAGGGACCACCAGCGGGGGAGCAGTACTTC.

This clone was detected once. The chain carries TRBV7-2 and TRBJ1-1; perhaps TRBD1 as D (5 bases). CDR1 SGHTA and CDR2 FQGNSA come from the germline V gene. The CDR3 is 14 amino acids. V dropped 6 bases and J dropped 3 bases, with 14 bases sitting between them. Written as DNA, the CDR3 is TGTGCCAGCAGTCTCCTGGGGGGGTACACTGAAGCTTTCTTT. Translation: CASSLLGGYTEAFF.

The V gene is TRBV6-1, the J gene TRBJ2-5; weak D call: TRBD1 (5 bases). Per germline, CDR1 MNHNS and CDR2 SASEGT. V gave up 8 bases and J gave up 1 base, with 11 bases separating them. There are 13 residues in the CDR3. The chain's CDR3 is CASGKGLQETQYF. CDR3 sequence (DNA): TGTGCCAGCGGGAAGGGGCTCCAAGAGACCCAGTACTTC.

The chain recombines TRBV10-1 with TRBJ2-7; 7 bases line up with TRBD1. The CDR3 is made up of 13 amino acids. From germline, CDR1 is WNHNN and CDR2 SYGVQD (reference sequence). V was clipped by 4 bases and J by 5 bases; unmatched bases: 5. CDR3 coding DNA: TGCGCCAGCAGTGGTGACAGGGCGCACGAGCAGTACTTC. Translating gives CASSGDRAHEQYF.

V is TRBV4-1 and J is TRBJ1-2, with D tentatively TRBD1 (6 bases). This CDR3 is 17 amino acids long. From germline, CDR1 is MGHRA and CDR2 YSYEKL. Trimming stripped 3 bases from V and 7 bases from J, with 24 bases between. This CDR3 reads CASSQLPILAGASGYTF. DNA for the CDR3: TGCGCCAGCAGCCAGCTCCCCATCCTCGCGGGGGCCTCTGGCTACACCTTC.

This chain links TRBV7-9 with TRBJ2-3; no clear D gene. Germline assignment: CDR1 SEHNR and CDR2 FQNEAQ (reference sequence). The CDR3 is 15 amino acids. Trimming cost V 1 base and J 4 bases, with 12 bases left between them. The CDR3 loop reads CASSLVDLPPDTQYF. CDR3 bases: TGTGCCAGCAGCTTAGTAGACCTCCCCCCAGATACGCAGTATTTT.

This clone has only one observation. Other DNA sequences from this sample encode an identical CDR3 as well. The rearrangement links TRBV27 to TRBJ2-1; D not resolved. The CDR3 contains 14 residues. The ends were cut back, 5 bases at V and 0 bases at J, with 8 bases in the middle. Germline CDR1 MNHEY, CDR2 SMNVEV (reference sequence). The CDR3 is CASSLGSSYNEQFF. In DNA, the CDR3 is TGTGCCAGCAGTCTGGGTAGCTCCTACAATGAGCAGTTCTTC.

This clone was found once. The V and J genes are TRBV27 and TRBJ2-1, with D maybe TRBD1 (6 bases). The CDR3 is 15 amino acids. The V gene lost 0 bases and the J gene lost 4 bases, with 10 bases spanning the gap. Germline-derived CDR1 and CDR2 are MNHEY and SMNVEV (reference sequence). CDR3 sequence reads: CASSLSLTGYNEQFF. In nucleotides, the CDR3 is TGTGCCAGCAGTTTATCCCTCACAGGGTACAATGAGCAGTTCTTC.

The rearrangement uses TRBV7-6 and TRBJ1-2, with TRBD1 as a possible D gene (5 bases). Germline V CDR1 and CDR2: SGHVS, FNYEAQ. V gave up 5 bases and J gave up 8 bases, with 24 bases separating them. The CDR3 has 16 residues. The CDR3 DNA follows: TGTGCCAGCAGCCCCCTATCAGGGAGAGAGGCAGAGGGCTACACCTTC. Amino acid sequence: CASSPLSGREAEGYTF.

The J gene is TRBJ2-7, the V gene TRBV9, with 7 bases fitting TRBD1. The CDR3 consists of 14 residues. Germline V lookup: CDR1 SGDLS, CDR2 YYNGEE. Losses at the gene ends were 3 bases for V and 3 bases for J; bases not matched to a gene: 6. CDR3 DNA sequence: TGTGCCAGCAGCGAGGGGGCGGGCCTCTACGAGCAGTACTTC. Translating gives CASSEGAGLYEQYF.

Only one count was recorded for this clone. The chain uses TRBV29-1 and TRBJ2-7; D unclear. Germline loops: CDR1 SQVTM, CDR2 ANQGSEA. V lost 4 bases and J lost 6, with 16 bases in between. The CDR3 extends over 13 amino acids. For the CDR3, the DNA is TGCAGCGTTGTAACAATTACCTACCCCGAGCAGTACTTC. This sequence encodes CSVVTITYPEQYF.

The chain employs TRBV7-6 and TRBJ2-7; either TRBD1 or TRBD2 may supply D (5 bases each). CDR1 and CDR2 from the germline V gene are SGHVS and FNYEAQ. V shed 4 bases and J shed 0 bases, with 10 bases lying between them. The CDR3 is made up of 14 amino acids. CDR3 coding DNA: TGTGCCAGCAGCTCGGGACGGGACTCCTACGAGCAGTACTTC. This gives the protein CASSSGRDSYEQYF.

The gene calls are TRBV29-1 and TRBJ1-3, with D maybe TRBD1 (5 bases). In germline, CDR1 is SQVTM, CDR2 ANQGSEA. The CDR3 contains 14 residues. Trimming took off 1 base at V and 3 bases at J, with 10 bases between the two ends. CDR3 protein: CSVEGRADGNTIYF. The CDR3 nucleotides are TGCAGCGTTGAAGGCAGGGCAGATGGAAACACCATATATTTT.

This clone was counted many times. This chain joins TRBV9 and TRBJ2-1; D gene unclear. The CDR3 sequence is 13 residues long. The germline V gene encodes CDR1 SGDLS and CDR2 YYNGEE. The V gene lost 0 bases and the J gene lost 7 bases, with 8 bases spanning the gap. CDR3 DNA: TGTGCCAGCAGCGTAGGACACGATAATGAGCAGTTCTTC. Residues: CASSVGHDNEQFF.

The chain recombines TRBV10-2 with TRBJ2-5; 7 bases match TRBD1. The CDR3 consists of 14 residues. J lost 1 base, V lost 5 bases, and 4 bases had no gene match. In germline, CDR1 is WSHSY, CDR2 SAAADI. DNA of the CDR3: TGCGCCAGCAGTTTGACAGGGATCCAAGAGACCCAGTACTTC. It yields the protein CASSLTGIQETQYF.

This chain links TRBV2 with TRBJ2-7; D is undetermined. The CDR3 is made up of 11 amino acids. Germline V gene data show CDR1 as SNHLY and CDR2 as FYNNEI. V was pared by 3 bases and J by 6 bases, with 6 bases between. The CDR3 DNA is TGTGCCAGCAGTGATCCTGGCGAGCAGTACTTC. Translation gives CASSDPGEQYF.

The chain recombines TRBV4-3 with TRBJ2-7, with 12 bases matching TRBD1. V shed 0 bases, J shed 3 bases, and the junction held 6 bases outside the gene matches. Per the germline V gene, CDR1 is LGHNA and CDR2 is YSLEER. The CDR3 has 17 residues. The CDR3 region is CASSQDGTGGHDYEQYF. The CDR3, as DNA: TGCGCCAGCAGCCAAGATGGGACAGGGGGCCACGACTACGAGCAGTACTTC.